Presented here are 21 T cell receptor beta chains from one specimen sequenced in a study of shared clonotypes between healthy human individuals. Generated by immunoSEQ multiplex PCR, the TCRdb table keeps only in-frame clones and is missing some. The sample has approximately 2.5 million clones, around nine tenths seen once; the top ten hold around 0.15%. Sequenced: naive CD4+ T cells sorted from blood. Subset in this sample: CD45RA+ positively selected. The receptors were gathered from a young man in good health.

The V and J genes are TRBV6-1 and TRBJ2-3, with 9 bases lining up with TRBD2. Germline-derived CDR1 and CDR2 are MNHNS and SASEGT. V lost 8 bases to trimming and J lost 3 bases; unmatched junction nucleotides: 6. This CDR3 is built from 14 residues. DNA for the CDR3: TGTGCCAGCCTCCTAGCGGGGATAACAGATACGCAGTATTTT. It yields the protein CASLLAGITDTQYF.

This clone was detected a few times. This rearrangement joins TRBV6-6 to TRBJ1-2; no firm D call. This CDR3 is built from 11 residues. V was cut by 7 bases and J by 6 bases, with 9 bases left in between. CDR1 and CDR2 from the germline V gene are MNHNY and SVGAGI (reference sequence). This CDR3 reads CASTEVHGYTF. The CDR3 region has the DNA TGTGCCAGCACCGAAGTCCATGGCTACACCTTC.

The chain combines TRBV6-5 with TRBJ2-5; D is uncertain. Germline assignment: CDR1 MNHEY and CDR2 SVGAGI. V was pared by 7 bases and J by 7 bases, with 13 bases between. This CDR3 spans 12 amino acids. This CDR3 is CASIRASGTQYF. CDR3 in DNA: TGTGCCAGCATTAGGGCGTCGGGGACCCAGTACTTC.

The V gene is TRBV30, the J gene TRBJ2-2; a weak D match, TRBD2 (6 bases). Germline V lookup: CDR1 GTSNPN, CDR2 SVGIG (reference sequence). Trimming shortened V by 4 bases and J by 2 bases, and 11 bases separated the two germline ends. This CDR3 is 14 amino acids long. The DNA of the CDR3 is TGTGCCTGGATCAGGGCGGGAAACACCGGGGAGCTGTTTTTT. It encodes CAWIRAGNTGELFF.

The gene calls are TRBV5-1 and TRBJ1-6; D may be TRBD1 (6 bases). V was trimmed by 3 bases and J by 10 bases, leaving 20 bases between them. The CDR3 is 16 amino acids. Germline CDR1 SGHRS, CDR2 YFSETQ. CDR3 coding DNA: TGCGCCAGCAGCTCAGTCCCGGGACATGGACAATCACCCCTCCACTTT. Protein sequence: CASSSVPGHGQSPLHF.

The chain has TRBV5-1 and TRBJ2-5, with TRBD1 matching over 7 bases. The CDR3 runs 15 residues. V shed 6 bases and J 2 bases; nucleotides not matched to a gene: 10. Germline loops: CDR1 SGHRS, CDR2 YFSETQ. The DNA for the CDR3 is TGCGCCAGCATTCTAGGAACAGGGGATCAAGAGACCCAGTACTTC. Its protein product is CASILGTGDQETQYF.

This chain joins TRBV2 and TRBJ2-1, with 10 bases lining up with TRBD2. The J segment lost 7 bases and the V segment lost 1 base, leaving 4 bases of the junction unmatched. This CDR3 spans 15 amino acids. Per germline, CDR1 SNHLY and CDR2 FYNNEI. CDR3 nucleotide sequence: TGTGCCAGCAGTGAAGAAGCGGGAGGGAGGAATGAGCAGTTCTTC. Translation gives CASSEEAGGRNEQFF.

The chain combines TRBV7-2 with TRBJ2-7; 7 bases align to TRBD1. This CDR3 contains 14 residues. CDR1 and CDR2 (germline): SGHTA, FQGNSA. The V and J ends lost 4 bases and 2 bases, in that order; junction bases with no gene match: 5. CDR3 in DNA: TGTGCCAGCAGCTATACAGGGGACACCTACGAGCAGTACTTC. Translating gives CASSYTGDTYEQYF.

To note about this clone: This sample also contains other DNA sequences that code for the same CDR3. The chain is built from TRBV6-5 and TRBJ1-5, with D unclear. Trimming shortened V by 6 bases and J by 1 base, and 7 bases separated the two germline ends. CDR1 and CDR2 (germline): MNHEY, SVGAGI. The CDR3 is 13 residues long. CDR3 bases: TGTGCCAGCAGAGATCGGAGCAATCAGCCCCAGCATTTT. This sequence encodes CASRDRSNQPQHF.

The chain combines TRBV11-2 with TRBJ1-3; D may be TRBD1 (5 bases). CDR3 length: 18 residues. Per the germline V gene, CDR1 is SGHAT and CDR2 is FQNNGV. V lost 5 bases and J 0 bases, leaving 20 bases between the germline ends. The CDR3 region is CASSRGTGQANSGNTIYF. DNA for the CDR3: TGTGCCAGCAGCAGGGGAACGGGCCAGGCCAACTCTGGAAACACCATATATTTT. Drawing the rest from reference TRBV11-2 and TRBJ1-3, the complete variable domain is EAGVAQSPRYKIIEKRQSVAFWCNPISGHATLYWYQQILGQGPKLLIQFQNNGVVDDSQLPKDRFSAERLKGVDSTLKIQPAKLEDSAVYLCASSRGTGQANSGNTIYFGEGSWLTVV.

This clone has a single count. The rearrangement uses TRBV18 and TRBJ1-1, with TRBD1 identical over 11 bases. V was clipped by 4 bases and J by 6 bases; unmatched bases: 10. CDR1 and CDR2 from the germline V gene are KGHSH and LQKENI. This CDR3 has 16 residues. The CDR3 spells CASSHSGTGGLSEAFF. The DNA of the CDR3 is TGTGCCAGCTCACACTCCGGGACAGGGGGTTTGTCTGAAGCTTTCTTT.

The chain uses TRBV7-9 and TRBJ2-3; TRBD2 matches at 7 bases. Germline trimming cut 1 base from V and 5 bases from J; bases unmatched to any gene: 6. CDR1 SEHNR and CDR2 FQNEAQ come from the germline V gene (reference sequence). This CDR3 comprises 15 residues. CDR3 sequence (DNA): TGTGCCAGCAGCTTAGGACCTAGCGGTGTAGATACGCAGTATTTT. It is translated as CASSLGPSGVDTQYF.

The chain carries TRBV7-2 and TRBJ1-5; TRBD1 might be the D (6 bases). The ends were cut back, 5 bases at V and 4 bases at J, with 27 bases in the middle. This CDR3 has 19 residues. The germline CDR1 and CDR2 sequences are SGHTA and FQGNSA. CDR3 DNA: TGTGCCAGCAGCAAAGGATCGGGGGGGGCCGGGATGGGAAATCAGCCCCAGCATTTT. Translating gives CASSKGSGGAGMGNQPQHF.

This chain joins TRBV5-1 and TRBJ2-3, with D possibly matching TRBD2 (6 bases). The germline V gene encodes CDR1 SGHRS and CDR2 YFSETQ. This CDR3 region has 15 residues. The germline V and J ends were trimmed by 0 bases and 3 bases, with 11 bases remaining between them. CDR3 coding DNA: TGCGCCAGCAGCTTGGATCCGGGAGTGACAGATACGCAGTATTTT. Translated, it gives CASSLDPGVTDTQYF.

The chain recombines TRBV5-1 with TRBJ1-3; no clear D. Germline assignment: CDR1 SGHRS and CDR2 YFSETQ. This CDR3 contains 15 residues. Trimming shortened V by 0 bases and J by 1 base, and 8 bases separated the two germline ends. CDR3 DNA: TGCGCCAGCAGCTTGGATGGGCAATCTGGAAACACCATATATTTT. This codes for CASSLDGQSGNTIYF.

The chain recombines TRBV5-5 with TRBJ1-1, with unresolved D. Germline CDR1 and CDR2: SGHKS and YYEKEE (reference sequence). CDR3 length: 14 residues. V was clipped by 2 bases and J by 5 bases, with 13 bases between them. CDR3 DNA sequence: TGTGCCAGCAGCTTAGTTCCGCGAGTAACTGAAGCTTTCTTT. Residues: CASSLVPRVTEAFF.

This clone has a single count. The chain has TRBV5-1 and TRBJ2-7; D perhaps matches TRBD2 (5 bases). The V end was cut by 5 bases, the J end by 2 bases, with 17 bases between. CDR1 is SGHRS and CDR2 is YFSETQ in the germline V gene. There are 15 residues in the CDR3. CDR3 loop: CASSGGGIETYEQYF. The CDR3, as DNA: TGCGCCAGCAGTGGAGGAGGTATAGAGACCTACGAGCAGTACTTC.

Regarding this clone: Other DNA sequences in this sample translate to the same CDR3. The rearrangement links TRBV28 to TRBJ2-2; 9 bases line up with TRBD1. V was clipped by 6 bases and J by 1 base; unmatched bases: 3. The CDR3 is made up of 15 amino acids. Germline CDR1 is MDHEN and CDR2 is SYDVKM. The chain's CDR3 is CASSTGQGNTGELFF. Written as DNA, the CDR3 is TGTGCCAGCAGCACGGGACAGGGGAACACCGGGGAGCTGTTTTTT. Filled out from reference TRBV28 and TRBJ2-2, the complete variable domain reads DVKVTQSSRYLVKRTGEKVFLECVQDMDHENMFWYRQDPGLGLRLIYFSYDVKMKEKGDIPEGYSVSREKKERFSLILESASTNQTSMYLCASSTGQGNTGELFFGEGSRLTVL.

As for this clone: This same CDR3 is encoded by further DNA sequences in the sample. J is TRBJ1-1 and V is TRBV18; D uncertain. V was pared by 3 bases and J by 1 base, with 3 bases between. CDR1 and CDR2 (germline): KGHSH, LQKENI. The CDR3 length is 12 residues. Here the CDR3 DNA reads TGTGCCAGCTCACCTGGGAACACTGAAGCTTTCTTT. Encoded protein: CASSPGNTEAFF.

As concerns this clone: The same CDR3 can be traced to other DNA sequences in this sample. V gene TRBV7-2 combines with J gene TRBJ2-5, with no clear D. The CDR3 totals 13 residues. Germline lookup yields CDR1 SGHTA and CDR2 FQGNSA. The ends were cut back, 0 bases at V and 5 bases at J, with 7 bases in the middle. The CDR3 bases are TGTGCCAGCAGCTTAGCGAGGCGGGAGACCCAGTACTTC. Translated, it gives CASSLARRETQYF.

This chain links TRBV30 with TRBJ1-4; a possible D gene is TRBD1 (5 bases). The germline V and J ends were trimmed by 2 bases and 6 bases, with 10 bases remaining between them. CDR3 length: 13 residues. Germline CDR1 GTSNPN, CDR2 SVGIG (reference sequence). CDR3 DNA: TGTGCCTGGAGTCTGGGACTGTATGAAAAACTGTTTTTT. It yields the protein CAWSLGLYEKLFF.